This TCR beta chain was sequenced during a study of T cell responses to AZD1222 COVID-19 vaccine. Overall study results and limits: Compared with day 0, the breadth and depth of the Spike-specific TCR repertoire rose significantly after two doses of AZD1222. Clonal diversity may have been underestimated in mostly white British donors.

The CDR3 spans 13 residues. Germline CDR1 and CDR2: MGHRA and YSYEKL. V lost 4 bases to trimming and J lost 4 bases, with 8 bases between them. Note on this clone: The antigen is unknown.

Libraries were prepared by immunoSEQ multiplex PCR; TCRdb keeps only in-frame clonotypes and omits some of them. The repertoire has approximately 120,000 clones, about 93% of them found once; the top ten carry roughly 0.9%. The source material was peripheral blood, sampled on day 0 of AZD1222 vaccination. The V call is TRBV4-1, the J call TRBJ2-1; the D call may be TRBD1 or TRBD2 (5 bases each). The TCR sequence derives from an adult in good health. CDR3 loop: CASSRGDYNEQFF. CDR3 DNA: TGCGCCAGCAGCCGAGGGGATTACAATGAGCAGTTCTTC.